Listed below are T cell receptor beta chains from one sample, sequenced in a study of tumor-infiltrating lymphocytes in primary liver carcinoma. Via MiXCR, TCRdb re-called the multiplex PCR reads, giving one row per CDR3 protein. The sample has about 130,000 distinct CDR3 sequences, 64% seen once. Material: liver tumor tissue from sampling region 3. All receptors derive from a woman aged 55-69 years with primary liver carcinoma and hepatitis B virus infection. The CDR3 runs from the conserved cysteine through the conserved F or W. The D gene is left open where the match is weak. Size is stated for part of the rows, as once, few or many counts, or as a class when the clone is expanded.

clone_size: many; d_call: TRBD1; v_call: TRBV6-1; j_call: TRBJ2-1; cdr3_aa: CASSDPSGGGYNEQFF; cdr3_nt: TGTGCCAGCAGTGATCCATCAGGGGGCGGGTACAATGAGCAGTTCTTC
clone_size: many; d_call: NA; v_call: TRBV6-2/TRBV6-3; j_call: TRBJ2-1; cdr3_aa: CASSYSIRTTYNEQFF; cdr3_nt: TGTGCCAGCAGTTACTCGATCAGGACTACATACAATGAGCAGTTCTTC
clone_size: NA; d_call: TRBD2; v_call: TRBV11-1; j_call: TRBJ2-1; cdr3_aa: CAGSLPGTIYSEQFF; cdr3_nt: TGTGCCGGCAGCTTACCCGGGACTATTTACAGTGAGCAGTTCTTC
clone_size: NA; d_call: NA; v_call: TRBV5-1; j_call: TRBJ2-2; cdr3_aa: CASSPQLTANTGELFF; cdr3_nt: TGCGCCAGCAGTCCTCAACTCACTGCGAACACCGGGGAGCTGTTTTTT
clone_size: once; d_call: TRBD2; v_call: TRBV29-1; j_call: TRBJ2-3; cdr3_aa: CSVGLTESSTDTQYF; cdr3_nt: TGCAGTGTGGGACTAACGGAGTCCAGCACAGATACGCAGTATTTT
clone_size: NA; d_call: NA; v_call: TRBV11-1; j_call: TRBJ2-2; cdr3_aa: CVSSLGGSLTGKLFF; cdr3_nt: TGTGTCAGCAGCTTAGGGGGAAGTCTTACCGGGAAGCTGTTTTTT
clone_size: NA; d_call: TRBD1; v_call: TRBV12-3/TRBV12-4; j_call: TRBJ1-1; cdr3_aa: CASGSGTGARKGGTEAFF; cdr3_nt: TGTGCCAGCGGATCAGGGACAGGGGCGAGGAAGGGCGGCACTGAAGCTTTCTTT
clone_size: NA; d_call: TRBD1; v_call: TRBV28; j_call: TRBJ2-3; cdr3_aa: CASSLGLQGASIDTQYF; cdr3_nt: TGTGCCAGCAGTTTAGGCTTACAGGGGGCTAGCATAGATACGCAGTATTTT
clone_size: NA; d_call: NA; v_call: TRBV12-3/TRBV12-4; j_call: TRBJ2-5; cdr3_aa: CASSPQRVGTQYF; cdr3_nt: TGTGCCAGCAGTCCTCAGCGGGTGGGGACCCAGTACTTC
clone_size: NA; d_call: NA; v_call: TRBV11-3; j_call: TRBJ2-1; cdr3_aa: CASSLGTWGEQFF; cdr3_nt: TGTGCCAGCAGCTTAGGTACGTGGGGTGAACAGTTCTTC
clone_size: NA; d_call: NA; v_call: TRBV11-2; j_call: TRBJ1-3; cdr3_aa: CGSSLFQGNTIYF; cdr3_nt: TGTGGCAGCAGCTTATTTCAAGGAAACACCATATATTTT
clone_size: NA; d_call: NA; v_call: TRBV6-1; j_call: TRBJ2-1; cdr3_aa: CDSRKGPYNEQLF; cdr3_nt: TGTGACAGCAGGAAGGGTCCCTACAATGAGCAGTTGTTC
clone_size: NA; d_call: TRBD1; v_call: TRBV10-3; j_call: TRBJ1-4; cdr3_aa: CAISESDRVNEKLFF; cdr3_nt: TGTGCCATCAGTGAGTCTGACAGGGTTAATGAAAAACTGTTTTTT
clone_size: NA; d_call: TRBD2; v_call: TRBV7-9; j_call: TRBJ2-3; cdr3_aa: CVSSVVGSGSSDTQYF; cdr3_nt: TGTGTCAGCAGCGTAGTCGGTAGCGGGAGCTCAGATACGCAGTATTTT
clone_size: many; d_call: TRBD2; v_call: TRBV7-9; j_call: TRBJ2-5; cdr3_aa: CASSRSGRAQETQYF; cdr3_nt: TGTGCCAGCAGCCGGAGCGGGAGGGCCCAAGAGACCCAGTACTTC
clone_size: NA; d_call: NA; v_call: TRBV7-8; j_call: TRBJ1-2; cdr3_aa: CASSLVVPGYFNCGYTF; cdr3_nt: TGTGCCAGCAGCTTAGTGGTCCCAGGTTACTTTAACTGTGGCTACACCTTC
clone_size: NA; d_call: NA; v_call: TRBV7-9; j_call: TRBJ1-1; cdr3_aa: CASSRGGGGLNTEAFF; cdr3_nt: TGTGCCAGCAGCCGGGGGGGCGGCGGACTGAACACTGAAGCTTTCTTT
clone_size: many; d_call: NA; v_call: TRBV1; j_call: TRBJ2-2; cdr3_aa: CTSSQECPLGEGRDGELFF; cdr3_nt: TGCACCAGCAGCCAAGAATGCCCTTTGGGGGAGGGCCGAGACGGGGAGCTGTTTTTT
clone_size: NA; d_call: NA; v_call: TRBV11-2; j_call: TRBJ2-7; cdr3_aa: CVSRLWGPSYEQYF; cdr3_nt: TGTGTCAGCAGGTTATGGGGCCCGTCCTACGAGCAGTACTTC
clone_size: few; d_call: NA; v_call: TRBV19; j_call: TRBJ1-1; cdr3_aa: CASSRLNTEAFF; cdr3_nt: TGTGCCAGTAGCAGGTTGAACACTGAAGCTTTCTTT
clone_size: NA; d_call: TRBD2; v_call: TRBV11-3; j_call: TRBJ2-7; cdr3_aa: CASSPTSGTKREAYKQYF; cdr3_nt: TGTGCCAGCAGCCCAACGTCCGGGACTAAGAGGGAGGCCTACAAGCAGTATTTC
clone_size: NA; d_call: NA; v_call: TRBV29-1; j_call: TRBJ2-5; cdr3_aa: CSADPNRAGETQYF; cdr3_nt: TGCAGCGCTGACCCGAACAGGGCCGGGGAGACCCAGTACTTC
clone_size: NA; d_call: TRBD2; v_call: TRBV4-1; j_call: TRBJ2-1; cdr3_aa: CASSQPTAGVYNEQFF; cdr3_nt: TGCGCCAGCAGCCAACCCACCGCGGGAGTCTACAATGAGCAGTTCTTC
clone_size: NA; d_call: NA; v_call: TRBV6-1; j_call: TRBJ2-7; cdr3_aa: CASSDFLPGHLGACEQYF; cdr3_nt: TGTGCCAGCAGTGATTTCCTTCCGGGACATTTAGGGGCTTGCGAGCAGTACTTC
clone_size: NA; d_call: NA; v_call: TRBV7-3; j_call: TRBJ1-1; cdr3_aa: CASSLTGGPFVTGAFF; cdr3_nt: TGTGCCAGCAGCTTAACTGGTGGACCATTTGTCACTGGAGCTTTCTTT
clone_size: many; d_call: TRBD2; v_call: TRBV12-3/TRBV12-4; j_call: TRBJ2-7; cdr3_aa: CASRTGGSSYEQYF; cdr3_nt: TGTGCCAGCAGAACGGGAGGTAGTTCCTACGAGCAGTACTTC
clone_size: NA; d_call: TRBD1; v_call: TRBV12-3/TRBV12-4; j_call: TRBJ1-1; cdr3_aa: CVSSRRTGPTEAFF; cdr3_nt: TGTGTCAGCAGCCGTCGGACAGGACCCACTGAAGCTTTCTTT
clone_size: NA; d_call: TRBD1; v_call: TRBV28; j_call: TRBJ2-5; cdr3_aa: CASSIQGARSAAETQYF; cdr3_nt: TGTGCCAGCAGCATTCAGGGGGCGAGGAGCGCTGCCGAGACCCAGTACTTC
clone_size: NA; d_call: NA; v_call: TRBV11-2; j_call: TRBJ1-2; cdr3_aa: CTSSSIRGNDGYTF; cdr3_nt: TGTACCAGCAGCTCAATCCGGGGGAATGATGGTTACACCTTC
clone_size: many; d_call: NA; v_call: TRBV28; j_call: TRBJ1-2; cdr3_aa: CASITGGSNYGYTF; cdr3_nt: TGTGCCAGCATCACCGGGGGATCTAACTATGGCTACACCTTC
clone_size: many; d_call: NA; v_call: TRBV12-3/TRBV12-4; j_call: TRBJ2-5; cdr3_aa: CASSLRDPVAQYF; cdr3_nt: TGTGCCAGCAGTCTCCGGGACCCCGTGGCCCAGTACTTC
clone_size: NA; d_call: TRBD1; v_call: TRBV29-1; j_call: TRBJ1-6; cdr3_aa: CSIEQGGEEKNSPLHF; cdr3_nt: TGCAGCATTGAGCAGGGGGGAGAGGAGAAAAATTCACCCCTCCACTTT
clone_size: once; d_call: NA; v_call: TRBV7-9; j_call: TRBJ1-2; cdr3_aa: CASSPTTATGYGYTF; cdr3_nt: TGTGCCAGCAGCCCAACGACGGCTACGGGGTATGGCTACACCTTC
clone_size: once; d_call: TRBD1; v_call: TRBV11-2; j_call: TRBJ2-7; cdr3_aa: CASSLVRGGGYEQHF; cdr3_nt: TGTGCCAGCAGCTTAGTGCGAGGGGGCGGGTACGAGCAGCACTTC
clone_size: NA; d_call: TRBD2; v_call: TRBV11-2; j_call: TRBJ2-7; cdr3_aa: CASSLREGRTSGLSSYKQYF; cdr3_nt: TGTGCCAGCAGCTTGAGGGAGGGGAGGACTAGCGGGCTCAGCTCCTACAAGCAGTACTTC
clone_size: NA; d_call: NA; v_call: TRBV11-2; j_call: TRBJ2-2; cdr3_aa: CASSSRLSGSGELFF; cdr3_nt: TGTGCCAGCAGCTCCAGACTATCGGGGTCGGGGGAACTGTTTTTT
clone_size: once; d_call: TRBD1; v_call: TRBV11-2; j_call: TRBJ1-6; cdr3_aa: CASSYRGRVWSPLHF; cdr3_nt: TGTGCCAGCAGCTACAGGGGCAGGGTATGGTCACCCCTCCACTTT
clone_size: NA; d_call: NA; v_call: TRBV11-2; j_call: TRBJ2-2; cdr3_aa: CASSLEAGGELFF; cdr3_nt: TGTGCCAGCAGCTTAGAGGCCGGCGGGGAGCTGTTTTTT
clone_size: many; d_call: TRBD1; v_call: TRBV29-1; j_call: TRBJ2-7; cdr3_aa: CSVEDRGREQYF; cdr3_nt: TGCAGCGTTGAAGACAGGGGGCGCGAGCAGTACTTC
clone_size: NA; d_call: NA; v_call: TRBV11-2; j_call: TRBJ2-1; cdr3_aa: CTSSSDRGYYNEQFF; cdr3_nt: TGCACCAGCAGCTCGGACAGAGGCTACTACAATGAGCAGTTCTTC
clone_size: NA; d_call: NA; v_call: TRBV11-2; j_call: TRBJ2-2; cdr3_aa: CASSLGGTHTGELSF; cdr3_nt: TGTGCCAGCAGCTTGGGAGGGACACACACAGGGGAGCTGTCTTTT
clone_size: once; d_call: NA; v_call: TRBV11-2; j_call: TRBJ2-4; cdr3_aa: CASSSRSGANILYF; cdr3_nt: TGTGCCAGCAGCTCCCGATCTGGAGCAAACATTCTGTACTTC
clone_size: many; d_call: NA; v_call: TRBV5-4; j_call: TRBJ1-2; cdr3_aa: CASSAGGSNYGYTF; cdr3_nt: TGTGCCAGCAGCGCCGGGGGATCTAACTATGGCTACACCTTC
clone_size: many; d_call: TRBD2; v_call: TRBV6-1; j_call: TRBJ2-7; cdr3_aa: CASSQLAGGPYEQYF; cdr3_nt: TGTGCCAGCAGCCAGCTAGCGGGAGGCCCCTACGAGCAGTACTTC
clone_size: NA; d_call: TRBD2; v_call: TRBV11-2; j_call: TRBJ2-1; cdr3_aa: CASSWRGSTGGTGEQSF; cdr3_nt: TGTGCCAGCAGCTGGAGGGGTTCAACGGGAGGAACGGGTGAGCAGTCCTTC
clone_size: NA; d_call: NA; v_call: TRBV11-1; j_call: TRBJ2-6; cdr3_aa: CVGGPSGAEANVLTF; cdr3_nt: TGTGTCGGCGGCCCCTCGGGGGCTGAGGCCAACGTCCTGACTTTC
clone_size: many; d_call: TRBD2; v_call: TRBV5-1; j_call: TRBJ2-3; cdr3_aa: CASSLTSGRTDTQYF; cdr3_nt: TGCGCCAGCAGCTTGACTAGCGGGAGGACAGATACGCAGTATTTT
clone_size: NA; d_call: NA; v_call: TRBV24-1; j_call: TRBJ2-3; cdr3_aa: CATSDSMGSQYF; cdr3_nt: TGTGCCACCAGTGATTCTATGGGGTCGCAGTATTTT